This TCR beta chain comes out of a study of cytomegalovirus exposure and HLA in healthy donors. The study, taken as a whole, reports: High specificity and sensitivity for cytomegalovirus status were reported for the classifier.

Primers: 60 Vbeta forward and 13 Jbeta reverse. The protocol was immunoSEQ multiplex PCR, while the TCRdb copy is restricted to in-frame clones and leaves out a portion. The repertoire holds roughly 150,000 clones, with 70% as singletons. The CDR3 contains 13 residues. The germline CDR1 and CDR2 sequences are SGHNT and YYREEE (reference sequence). The J segment lost 3 bases and the V segment lost 1 base, leaving 0 bases of the junction unmatched. As concerns this clone: As yet, its antigen is unknown.

J is TRBJ1-2 and V is TRBV5-4, with 7 bases identical to TRBD1. This TCR was sampled from a woman aged 60-75 years in good health and CMV-seropositive. Sample: PBMCs. Written as DNA, the CDR3 is TGTGCCAGCAGCTTGACAGGGGACTATGGCTACACCTTC. This codes for CASSLTGDYGYTF.